One sample yielded the 18 T cell receptor beta chains listed below, sequenced in a study of cytomegalovirus exposure and HLA in healthy donors (dated by TCRdb to about 2017). Libraries were made using the immunoSEQ multiplex PCR assay. The multiplex PCR relied on a mix of 60 forward primers for TCR Vbeta segments and 13 reverse primers for TCR Jbeta segments. TCRdb took over this immuneACCESS table, retaining in-frame rearrangements with V and J assigned. Such tables are incomplete; in checked studies, under half of the missing clones stem from an unresolved V gene, and the remainder is unexplained. The sample yields about 100,000 clones; around 62% were counted once. The ten biggest clones cover 3.8% of the sample. Sequenced: PBMCs. These receptors came from a man between 25 and 39 years old in good health and CMV-seropositive.

The V and J genes are TRBV7-3 and TRBJ2-6; weak D call: TRBD1 (6 bases). Germline V gene sequence: CDR1 SGHTA, CDR2 FQGTGA. With 2 bases removed from V and 0 bases from J, the gap between germline ends came to 14 bases. This CDR3 has 18 amino acids. CDR3: CASSLRGGAPSGANVLTF. For the CDR3, the DNA is TGTGCCAGCAGCTTACGAGGGGGTGCCCCCTCTGGGGCCAACGTCCTGACTTTC.

V usage is TRBV5-1 and J usage is TRBJ2-7; maybe TRBD2 (5 bases). This CDR3 contains 13 residues. Germline V gene sequence: CDR1 SGHRS, CDR2 YFSETQ. V was trimmed by 4 bases and J by 3 bases, leaving 11 bases between them. The chain's CDR3 is CASSLGSGYEQYF. Written as DNA, the CDR3 is TGCGCCAGCAGCCTGGGGAGCGGCTACGAGCAGTACTTC.

The CDR3: CATPATGVNGELFF. In nucleotides, the CDR3 is TGTGCCACCCCGGCGACGGGAGTAAACGGGGAGCTGTTTTTT. The rearrangement joins TRBV7-9 to TRBJ2-2, with D perhaps TRBD2 (6 bases). The V and J ends lost 10 bases and 7 bases respectively, with 19 bases between them. CDR1 is SEHNR and CDR2 is FQNEAQ in the germline V gene (reference sequence). The CDR3 has 14 amino acids.

The DNA of the CDR3 is TGCGCCAGCAGCTTGGGAGGTCGGATCCCAGGGGAGACCCAGTACTTC. It translates to CASSLGGRIPGETQYF. This chain uses TRBV5-1 with TRBJ2-5; a possible D gene is TRBD1 (5 bases). Trimming took 0 bases from V and 5 from J, leaving 17 bases between them. Germline V gene data show CDR1 as SGHRS and CDR2 as YFSETQ. The CDR3 sequence is 16 residues long.

This chain uses TRBV27 with TRBJ2-7; TRBD2 is a possible D gene (7 bases). The CDR3 covers 15 residues. The V gene lost 4 bases and the J gene lost 1 base, with 14 bases spanning the gap. Looked up from germline, CDR1 is MNHEY and CDR2 is SMNVEV (reference sequence). For the CDR3, the DNA is TGTGCCAGCAGTTACGCGGGGGCCGGATCCTACGAGCAGTACTTC. Protein: CASSYAGAGSYEQYF.

The rearrangement uses TRBV4-2 and TRBJ1-2, with 7 bases fitting TRBD1. Germline lookup yields CDR1 LGHNA and CDR2 YNFKEQ. The CDR3 is 16 residues long. V lost 4 bases and J lost 4; bases outside the gene matches: 12. The CDR3 nucleotides are TGTGCCAGCAGCCTCAGAGGGGGCCCGGGCGGCTATGGCTACACCTTC. Protein product: CASSLRGGPGGYGYTF.

The chain combines TRBV4-1 with TRBJ1-1; no firm D call. Trimming cost V 0 bases and J 14 bases, with 13 bases left between them. Germline-derived CDR1 and CDR2 are MGHRA and YSYEKL. The CDR3 is 12 amino acids. The CDR3 here is CASSQDQVGRFF. As DNA, the CDR3 is TGCGCCAGCAGCCAAGATCAAGTAGGGAGGTTCTTT.

The genes are TRBV18 and TRBJ2-3; D is perhaps TRBD2 (6 bases). The length of the CDR3 is 15 residues. Germline loops: CDR1 KGHSH, CDR2 LQKENI. The germline V and J ends were trimmed by 5 bases and 4 bases, with 16 bases remaining between them. The CDR3: CASSLRPGRADTQYF. DNA of the CDR3: TGTGCCAGCTCATTACGACCCGGGAGAGCAGATACGCAGTATTTT.

CDR3 nucleotides: TGTGCCAGCAGCCCAGGGGTGACGAACACTGAAGCTTTCTTT. Translated, it gives CASSPGVTNTEAFF. The chain employs TRBV7-9 and TRBJ1-1; TRBD1 is a possible D gene (6 bases). This CDR3 is built from 14 residues. Trimming took off 5 bases at V and 1 base at J, with 11 bases between the two ends. Germline lookup yields CDR1 SEHNR and CDR2 FQNEAQ (reference sequence).

The CDR3 loop is CATSRGRQTTYEQYF. CDR3 coding DNA: TGTGCCACCAGCAGAGGTCGGCAGACTACCTACGAGCAGTACTTC. The chain is built from TRBV15 and TRBJ2-7; possible D gene TRBD2, 5 bases. Germline V gene sequence: CDR1 LNHNV, CDR2 YYDKDF (reference sequence). V was cut by 1 base and J by 2 bases, with 12 bases left in between. The CDR3 has 15 residues.

The chain joins TRBV5-8 to TRBJ1-4; 9 bases agree with TRBD1. The CDR3 length is 15 residues. Trimming at V came to 3 bases and at J to 6 bases, leaving 6 bases not matched to a gene. Germline CDR1 and CDR2: SGHTS and YDEGEE. This CDR3 is CASSWGQGVDEKLFF. The CDR3 DNA sequence: TGTGCCAGCAGCTGGGGACAGGGAGTTGATGAAAAACTGTTTTTT.

This rearrangement joins TRBV6-5 to TRBJ1-2; no clear D gene. CDR3 length: 12 residues. V lost 6 bases, J lost 4 bases, and 9 bases lay in between. Germline CDR1 and CDR2: MNHEY and SVGAGI. CDR3 sequence: CASRLEPYGYTF. DNA for the CDR3: TGTGCCAGCAGACTCGAACCCTATGGCTACACCTTC.

V is TRBV10-3 and J is TRBJ1-1; 7 bases are shared with TRBD1. CDR1 and CDR2 from the germline V gene are ENHRY and SYGVKD. The CDR3 loop spans 15 amino acids. Trimming took 4 bases from V and 3 from J; bases not matched to a gene: 8. The CDR3 sequence is CAISGGQTIDTEAFF. The CDR3 DNA reads TGTGCCATCAGTGGGGGACAGACCATTGACACTGAAGCTTTCTTT.

The chain recombines TRBV6-1 with TRBJ1-1, with 7 positions matching TRBD1. CDR1 MNHNS and CDR2 SASEGT come from the germline V gene. J gave up 1 base and V 6 bases, and 8 bases lay outside the gene matches. This CDR3 contains 15 residues. This CDR3 is CASRDYRTGNTEAFF. As DNA, the CDR3 is TGTGCCAGCAGAGATTATAGGACAGGGAACACTGAAGCTTTCTTT.

The sample holds a few counts of this clone. This chain links TRBV7-9 with TRBJ1-1; no clear D gene. With 3 bases removed from V and 4 bases from J, the gap between germline ends came to 9 bases. Germline-derived CDR1 and CDR2 are SEHNR and FQNEAQ (reference sequence). The length of the CDR3 is 13 residues. CDR3 sequence: CASSFEELTEAFF. CDR3 nucleotide sequence: TGTGCCAGCAGCTTTGAGGAACTCACTGAAGCTTTCTTT.

This clone was seen a handful of times. CDR3 sequence reads: CASSEVDEQYF. The CDR3 region has the DNA TGTGCCAGCAGTGAAGTAGACGAGCAGTACTTC. This chain links TRBV6-1 with TRBJ2-7, with D hard to call. V was trimmed by 1 base and J by 5 bases, leaving 3 bases between them. CDR3 length: 11 residues. CDR1 is MNHNS, CDR2 SASEGT, per germline.

The chain has TRBV2 and TRBJ1-5; 11 bases align to TRBD1. J lost 5 bases, V lost 4 bases, and 4 bases had no gene match. Per the germline V gene, CDR1 is SNHLY and CDR2 is FYNNEI. CDR3 length: 15 residues. CDR3 bases: TGTGCCAGCAGTGGGACAGGGGGCGCGGATCAGCCCCAGCATTTT. Translation: CASSGTGGADQPQHF.

This clone has just a few counts. This chain links TRBV12-5 with TRBJ2-3; 15 bases line up with TRBD2. The germline gives CDR1 LGHNT, CDR2 FRNRAP. The ends lost 2 bases at V and 1 base at J; junction bases unmatched: 13. The CDR3 contains 21 residues. The CDR3 loop reads CASGLKSPGLAGGPGTDTQYF. CDR3 DNA: TGTGCTAGTGGTTTGAAATCGCCGGGACTAGCGGGGGGCCCCGGCACAGATACGCAGTATTTT. Drawing the rest from reference TRBV12-5 and TRBJ2-3, the complete variable domain is DARVTQTPRHKVTEMGQEVTMRCQPILGHNTVFWYRQTMMQGLELLAYFRNRAPLDDSGMPKDRFSAEMPDATLATLKIQPSEPRDSAVYFCASGLKSPGLAGGPGTDTQYFGPGTRLTVL.